This TCR beta chain was sequenced for a study of human T cells and chemical hapten exposure (dated by TCRdb to the early 2020s). Context from the whole study: For sensitization, 2% DPC in acetone was applied to an approximately 2 cm by approximately 2 cm area of upper inner arm skin. Most of the patients in the cohort were female, and the cohort covered alopecia areata with under or over 50% scalp involvement, alopecia totalis and alopecia universalis. The study tracked peripheral blood TCR repertoire changes in vivo during primary and secondary sensitization to the hapten diphenylcyclopropenone (DPC) in alopecia patients. Patient blood was sampled pre-sensitization (week 0) and at 2, 6 and about 24 weeks after DPC sensitization. Libraries were pooled for sequencing, and variation in per-sample TCR yields was attributed mainly to small differences in library volumes within the pool. Weekly therapeutic DPC doses were additionally applied to the scalp of patients throughout the roughly 26-week study period. Patch tests used Finn chambers with 0.01% DPC on the upper back, scored after 6 days by International Contact Dermatitis Research Group standards. Twenty-nine alopecia patients gave blood for TCR sequencing at one to four time points (pre-sensitization, 2, 6 and 24 weeks).

CDR1 and CDR2 are read off the germline V gene (reference sequence) as DFQATT and SNEGSKA. Relative to germline, V is missing 0 bases and J is missing 2 bases, with 4 bases of the junction outside any gene match. Spanning cysteine to phenylalanine, the CDR3 consists of 14 amino acids. Of the read, only the CDR3 DNA is kept; its 42 bases are in frame from base 1. Notes on this clonotype: It has no known antigen specificity. Nothing much larger sits one base from this clone, and base qualities are not available.

What the research found in general, with its limitations: Repeated subsampling changed both the strength of the expansion versus patch-test correlation and the threshold at which that correlation became significant. Alopecia, a presumed autoimmune disease, was present in all patients, so the immune response of the patients might differ from that of healthy individuals. Compared with pre-sensitization or healthy control sets, expanded TCRs formed significantly more large CDR3 similarity clusters, which is consistent with antigen-driven responses. The number of PT1 expanded TCRs positively correlated with patch test score, significant at thresholds 8, 16 and 32 but not 4. No change with DPC sensitization was found in the number of TCRs above 1 in 1000 frequency, and no evidence of global repertoire structure alterations was found.

Libraries were built with RACE. Reads for this sample came from a NextSeq 500. During library preparation, unique molecular identifiers were attached to individual cDNA molecules so that TCRs could be counted in a quantitative, reproducible way. From each blood RNA sample, both TCR alpha and TCR beta chains were sequenced. The study's own analysis went as follows. Samples had a median of about 96,000 TCRs, with a range from roughly 23,224 to 700,000. V, J and CDR3 annotation of the TCR reads was performed with the Decombinator software suite. To make PS versus PT1 abundance plots, every sample was subsampled to the same number of TCRs (28,000). Expanded TCRs were defined as absent before sensitization and observed at least eight times at the 2-week time point. The public sequencing data were trimmed at Q25 with fastp and processed into clonotypes with MiXCR by TCRdb, which kept only in-frame beta chains. Entries that share a CDR3 protein sequence are merged under the most common genes and DNA. Clone size and V and J calls follow TCRdb, not the original study. This sample comprises roughly 100,000 distinct CDR3 sequences, 30% to 35% of them detected only once. About 2.9% of the sample rests with the top ten.

The time point label corresponds to: patch test 3, about 24 weeks after DPC sensitization. What the treatment or condition label conveys for this sample: therapeutic diphenylcyclopropenone sensitization with weekly scalp DPC. At each patch-test visit, blood was drawn before the patch test was applied. Eligible patients were aged 18 to 70, diagnosed with alopecia, deemed suitable for DPC therapy, and excluded if pregnant. Unfractionated whole blood was collected in Tempus Blood RNA tubes, and total RNA was extracted from that blood. This specimen was whole blood, taken in connection with sensitization to the hapten diphenylcyclopropenone (DPC). The chain was built from TRBV20-1 and TRBJ2-7, with 7 bases aligning to TRBD2. This TCR was recovered from a middle-aged man with alopecia areata. Some clones in this sample may be carry-over from other donors' samples. Here the CDR3 is given as CSARDLAGAYEQYF. The base sequence is TGCAGTGCTAGAGATTTGGCGGGGGCCTACGAGCAGTACTTC.